Below, one T cell receptor (beta chain) is given with its context. The antigen remains unidentified. Markers CD45RO/CCR7/CD25/CD127/CD95/CD27 served to sort CD4+ naive, central memory, regulatory and stem cell-like memory cells. This CDR3 region has 15 residues. V lost 4 bases and J lost 0, with 10 bases in between. CDR1 and CDR2 (germline): SGHRS, YFSETQ. The data originate from a study of beta chain features in type 1 diabetes. Findings of the study overall: Small HLA sub-analyses could not settle whether HLA shapes TCRB rearrangement. The study found moderately but significantly shorter TCRB CDR3s in all four CD4+ subsets of Type 1 diabetes patients.

Every bit of the isolated RNA underwent reverse transcription, so sequencing read expressed TCRB transcripts. The repertoire was sequenced with immunoSEQ multiplex PCR; TCRdb's copy has only in-frame clones and lacks some. The sample shows about 150,000 clones, approximately 9.2% of them seen only once. Sequencing input: central memory CD4+ T cells from blood. This clonotype originated in a man between 18 and 29 years old in good health. This sequence joins TRBV5-1 and TRBJ2-2; the D is unclear. The CDR3 DNA is TGCGCCAGCAGCATTGGGCCACCGAACACCGGGGAGCTGTTTTTT. This codes for CASSIGPPNTGELFF.